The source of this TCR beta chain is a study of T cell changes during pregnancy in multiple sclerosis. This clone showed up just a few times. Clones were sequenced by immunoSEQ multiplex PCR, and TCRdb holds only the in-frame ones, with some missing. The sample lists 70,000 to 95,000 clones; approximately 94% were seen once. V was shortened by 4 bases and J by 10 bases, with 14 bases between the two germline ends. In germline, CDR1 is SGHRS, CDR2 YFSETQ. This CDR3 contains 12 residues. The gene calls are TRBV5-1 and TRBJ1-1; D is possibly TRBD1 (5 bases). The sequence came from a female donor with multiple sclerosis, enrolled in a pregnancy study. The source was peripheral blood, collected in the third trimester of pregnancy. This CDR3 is CASSGGKIGAFF. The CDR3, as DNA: TGCGCCAGCAGCGGGGGGAAGATAGGAGCTTTCTTT.